This is a list of T cell receptor beta chains from one sample in a study of T-cell reconstitution after alpha-beta-depleted transplantation in children. One entry per CDR3 protein, called by TCRdb with MiXCR from the PCR reads. The profile shows 500,000 to 750,000 distinct CDR3 sequences, 25% to 30% of them singletons. The material was PBMCs, obtained before TCRalphabeta/CD19-depleted stem cell transplant. The source of these receptors is a boy younger than two with Wiskott-Aldrich syndrome, due to receive a stem cell transplant. Each CDR3 is given with its conserved first and last residue. D genes are given only for firm matches. Size values are once, few and many counts, or a class for expanded clones, and some rows have none.

J gene	V gene	D gene	clone size	CDR3 DNA	CDR3 protein
TRBJ2-7	TRBV28	TRBD1	few	TGTGCCAGCAGTTTATCGGGACAGCTCCACGAGCAGTACTTC	CASSLSGQLHEQYF
TRBJ2-5	TRBV5-1	TRBD2	few	TGCGCCAGCAGCGAGCGGGAGCCTTCTCAAGAGACCCAGTACTTC	CASSEREPSQETQYF
TRBJ2-1	TRBV12-3/TRBV12-4	-	-	TGTGCCAGCACCCTTGGAGGCAACCTCAATGAGCAGTTCTTC	CASTLGGNLNEQFF
TRBJ2-3	TRBV12-3/TRBV12-4	TRBD2	few	TGTGCCAGCAGTTCCGGGGGGAGCAATCAGCCCCAGTATTTT	CASSSGGSNQPQYF
TRBJ1-1	TRBV7-9	TRBD1	few	TGTGCCAGCAGCACCCGACAGGGGAGTGACACTGAAGCTTTCTTT	CASSTRQGSDTEAFF
TRBJ2-5	TRBV5-1	TRBD2	-	TGCGCCAGCAGCTTCGGGGGACTAGCGGGGGAAGAGACCCAGTACTTC	CASSFGGLAGEETQYF
TRBJ2-7	TRBV5-1	TRBD2	many	TGCGCCAGCAGCTTGTTGGCGGGAGAGACCTACGAGCAGTACTTC	CASSLLAGETYEQYF
TRBJ2-2	TRBV6-7	-	few	TGTGCCGACATTCGAAACACCGGGGAGCTGTTTTTT	CADIRNTGELFF
TRBJ2-1	TRBV15	-	-	TGTGCCACCAGCAAACGGGGAAATGAGCAGTTCTTC	CATSKRGNEQFF
TRBJ2-1	TRBV10-3	TRBD2	few	TGTGCCATCAGTGATGGTGGGAGGGTAGGTGAGCAGTTCTTC	CAISDGGRVGEQFF
TRBJ2-5	TRBV5-1	-	-	TGCGCCAGCAGCTTGGTCAGAAAGTTCGGGCGGGTTGTTCAAGAGACCCAGTACTTC	CASSLVRKFGRVVQETQYF
TRBJ2-3	TRBV20-1	TRBD1	-	TGCAGTGCTGAGAACAGGGGCCTCACAGATACGCAGTATTTT	CSAENRGLTDTQYF
TRBJ1-1	TRBV5-1	-	few	TGCGCCAGCAGATGGGACCCGAACACTGAAGCTTTCTTT	CASRWDPNTEAFF
TRBJ1-3	TRBV28	-	-	TGTGCCAGCAGTTTTGGAACTAGGCTATACTCTGGAAACACCATATATTTT	CASSFGTRLYSGNTIYF
TRBJ1-2	TRBV2	-	-	TGTGCCAGCAGCGCGGACCAGCAATATGGCTACACCTTC	CASSADQQYGYTF
TRBJ2-7	TRBV12-3/TRBV12-4	-	few	TGTGCCAGCAGTTCACAGGTCTCCTACGAGCAGTACTTC	CASSSQVSYEQYF
TRBJ2-5	TRBV20-1	-	-	TGCAGTCCAGTCCCTGGCTTCGGGCGGAGGGAGACCCAGTACTTC	CSPVPGFGRRETQYF
TRBJ2-1	TRBV7-8	TRBD1	-	TGTGCCAGCAGCTTATATTACCCGGGACAGAGAAATGAGCAGTTCTTC	CASSLYYPGQRNEQFF
TRBJ2-3	TRBV15	-	-	TGTGCCACCAGCAGAGATCCTATGGGTACGCAGTATTTT	CATSRDPMGTQYF
TRBJ2-1	TRBV29-1	-	-	TGCAGCGTTGAAGATCGGCTAGCCAGTGAGCAGTTCTTC	CSVEDRLASEQFF
TRBJ2-7	TRBV5-5	-	-	TGTGCCAGCAGCTTGGCCACGGGACCGCCCTACGAGCAGTACTTC	CASSLATGPPYEQYF
TRBJ1-1	TRBV7-2	-	many	TGTGCCAGCAGCTTAAGAATGAACACTGAAGCTTTCTTT	CASSLRMNTEAFF
TRBJ2-5	TRBV24-1	TRBD2	-	TGTGCCACGCTGGGATGCCGGGGGGCCCAGTACTTC	CATLGCRGAQYF